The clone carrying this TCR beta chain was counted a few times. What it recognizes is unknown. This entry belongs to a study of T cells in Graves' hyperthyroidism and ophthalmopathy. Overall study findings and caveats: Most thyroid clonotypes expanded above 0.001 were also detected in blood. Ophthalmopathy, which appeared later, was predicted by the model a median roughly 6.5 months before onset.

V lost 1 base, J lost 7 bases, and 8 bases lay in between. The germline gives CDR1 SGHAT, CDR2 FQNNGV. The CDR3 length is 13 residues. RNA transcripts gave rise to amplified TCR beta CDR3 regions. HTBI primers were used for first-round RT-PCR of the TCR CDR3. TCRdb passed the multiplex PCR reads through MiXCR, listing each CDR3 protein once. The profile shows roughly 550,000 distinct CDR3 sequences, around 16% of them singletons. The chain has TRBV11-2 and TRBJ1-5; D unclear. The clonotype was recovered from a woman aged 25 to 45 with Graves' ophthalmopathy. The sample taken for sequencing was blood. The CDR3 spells CASSLGYRQPQHF. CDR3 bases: TGTGCCAGCAGCTTAGGTTACAGACAGCCCCAGCATTTT.